One T cell receptor beta chain is described in this entry. This record belongs to a study of blood T cell repertoires in COVID-19. Study details: Nucleic acid was either cDNA or gDNA, and it came from T cells, B-cell-depleted T cells, or PBMCs.

Methods used by the authors: Estimated nucleated cell counts came from reference gene primer amplification. The method was immunoSEQ multiplex PCR; TCRdb's version includes in-frame clones alone and lacks a portion of them. The D gene and trimming were derived from the DNA, and the V and J assignments and clone size from that table. The sample comprises about 230,000 clones, over 75% of which are singletons, and around a tenth rests with the top ten. V shed 8 bases and J 3 bases; nucleotides not matched to a gene: 9. CDR3 length: 14 amino acids. Germline V gene data show CDR1 as SGHTA and CDR2 as FQGNSA.

The chain uses TRBV7-2 and TRBJ2-7, with TRBD2 matching over 8 bases. This TCR derives from a man aged 50-60 years with COVID-19, enrolled during active disease. The sample consisted of peripheral blood. As DNA, the CDR3 is TGTGCCAGCCTTGTAGCGGGACTCGACTACGAGCAGTACTTC. Translated: CASLVAGLDYEQYF.